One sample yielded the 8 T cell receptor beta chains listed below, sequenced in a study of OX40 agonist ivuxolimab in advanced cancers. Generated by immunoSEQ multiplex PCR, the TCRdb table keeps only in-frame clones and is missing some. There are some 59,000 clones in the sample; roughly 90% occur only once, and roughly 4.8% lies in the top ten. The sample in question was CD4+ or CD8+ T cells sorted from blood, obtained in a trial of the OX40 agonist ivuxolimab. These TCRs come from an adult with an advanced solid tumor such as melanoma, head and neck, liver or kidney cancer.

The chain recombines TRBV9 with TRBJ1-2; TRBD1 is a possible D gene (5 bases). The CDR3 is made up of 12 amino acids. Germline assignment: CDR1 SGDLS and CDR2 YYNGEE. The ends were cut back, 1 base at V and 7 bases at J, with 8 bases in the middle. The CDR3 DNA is TGTGCCAGCAGCGTACAGGGTCGTGGCTACACCTTC. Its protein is CASSVQGRGYTF. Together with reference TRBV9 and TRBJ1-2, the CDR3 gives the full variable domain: DSGVTQTPKHLITATGQRVTLRCSPRSGDLSVYWYQQSLDQGLQFLIQYYNGEERAKGNILERFSAQQFPDLHSELNLSSLELGDSALYFCASSVQGRGYTFGSGTRLTVV.

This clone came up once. As DNA, the CDR3 is TGTGCCAGCAGCCGAGACACGCAGGGGAACACTGAAGCTTTCTTT. Translated: CASSRDTQGNTEAFF. The chain joins TRBV7-9 to TRBJ1-1; tentatively, D is TRBD1 (5 bases). V lost 5 bases, J lost 1 base, and 14 bases lay in between. The germline V gene has CDR1 SEHNR and CDR2 FQNEAQ (reference sequence). This CDR3 comprises 15 residues. Looking up the rest from reference TRBV7-9 and TRBJ1-1 gives the full variable domain: DTGVSQNPRHKITKRGQNVTFRCDPISEHNRLYWYRQTLGQGPEFLTYFQNEAQLEKSRLLSDRFSAERPKGSFSTLEIQRTEQGDSAMYLCASSRDTQGNTEAFFGQGTRLTVV.

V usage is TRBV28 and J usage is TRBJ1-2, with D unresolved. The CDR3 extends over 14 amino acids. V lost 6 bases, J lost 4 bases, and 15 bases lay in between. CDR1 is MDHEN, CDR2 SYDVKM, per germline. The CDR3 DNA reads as TGTGCCAGCAGCCCCTCCCAGGCGCGCTATGGCTACACCTTC. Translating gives CASSPSQARYGYTF.

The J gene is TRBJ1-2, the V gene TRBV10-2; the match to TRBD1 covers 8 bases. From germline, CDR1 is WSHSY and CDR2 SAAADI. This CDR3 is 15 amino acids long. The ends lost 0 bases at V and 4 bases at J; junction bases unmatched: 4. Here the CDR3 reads CASSESTGASYGYTF. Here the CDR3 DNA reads TGCGCCAGCAGTGAGTCGACAGGGGCCAGCTATGGCTACACCTTC.

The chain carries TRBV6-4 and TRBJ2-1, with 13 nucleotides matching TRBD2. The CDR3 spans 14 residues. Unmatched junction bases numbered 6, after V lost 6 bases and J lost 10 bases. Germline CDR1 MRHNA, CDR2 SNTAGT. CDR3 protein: CASSGLAGAGEQFF. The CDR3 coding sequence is TGTGCCAGCAGCGGACTAGCGGGGGCGGGAGAGCAGTTCTTC.

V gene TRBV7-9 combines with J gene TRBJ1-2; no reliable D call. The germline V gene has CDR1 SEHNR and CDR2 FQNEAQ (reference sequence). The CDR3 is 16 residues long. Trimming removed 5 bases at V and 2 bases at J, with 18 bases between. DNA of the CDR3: TGTGCCAGCAGCCCCCTCCCTAGGGCAGAAAACTATGGCTACACCTTC. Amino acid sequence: CASSPLPRAENYGYTF.

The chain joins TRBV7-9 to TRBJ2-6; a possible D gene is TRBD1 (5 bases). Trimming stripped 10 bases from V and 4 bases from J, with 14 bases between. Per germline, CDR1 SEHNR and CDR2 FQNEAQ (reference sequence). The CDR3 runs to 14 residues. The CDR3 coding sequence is TGTGCCACGGACACCGGATCCGGGGCCAACGTCCTGACTTTC. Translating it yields CATDTGSGANVLTF.

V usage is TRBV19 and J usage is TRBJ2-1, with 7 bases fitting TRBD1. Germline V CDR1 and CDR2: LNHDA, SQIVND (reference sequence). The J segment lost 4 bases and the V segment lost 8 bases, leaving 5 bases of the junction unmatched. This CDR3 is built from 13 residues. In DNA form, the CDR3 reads TGTGCCAGTGGACAGGACCCTTACAATGAGCAGTTCTTC. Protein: CASGQDPYNEQFF.